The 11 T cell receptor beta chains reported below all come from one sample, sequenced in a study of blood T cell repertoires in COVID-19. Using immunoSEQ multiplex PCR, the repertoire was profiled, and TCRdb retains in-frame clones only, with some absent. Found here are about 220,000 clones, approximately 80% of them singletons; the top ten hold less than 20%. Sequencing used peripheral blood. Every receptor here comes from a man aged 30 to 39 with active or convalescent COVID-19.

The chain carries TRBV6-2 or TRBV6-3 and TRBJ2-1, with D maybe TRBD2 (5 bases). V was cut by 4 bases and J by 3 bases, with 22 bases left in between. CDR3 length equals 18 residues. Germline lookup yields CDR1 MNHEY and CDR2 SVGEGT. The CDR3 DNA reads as TGTGCCAGCAGTTCCCCCGCGGATCGAGCGGCCCTCTACAATGAGCAGTTCTTC. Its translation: CASSSPADRAALYNEQFF.

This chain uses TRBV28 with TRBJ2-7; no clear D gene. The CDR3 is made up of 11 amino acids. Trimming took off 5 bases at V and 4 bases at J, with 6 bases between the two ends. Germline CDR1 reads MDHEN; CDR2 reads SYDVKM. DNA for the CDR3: TGTGCCAGCAGTCCGCGATACGAGCAGTACTTC. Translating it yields CASSPRYEQYF.

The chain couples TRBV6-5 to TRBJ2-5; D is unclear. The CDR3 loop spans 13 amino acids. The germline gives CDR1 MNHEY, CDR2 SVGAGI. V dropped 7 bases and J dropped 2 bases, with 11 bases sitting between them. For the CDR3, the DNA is TGTGCCAGCACCCCGCCAGGTCAAGAGACCCAGTACTTC. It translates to CASTPPGQETQYF.

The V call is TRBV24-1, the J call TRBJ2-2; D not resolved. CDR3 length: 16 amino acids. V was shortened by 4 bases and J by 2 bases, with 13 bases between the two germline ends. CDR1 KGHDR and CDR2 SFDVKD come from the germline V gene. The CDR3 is CATSDPGRGNTGELFF. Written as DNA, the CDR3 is TGTGCCACCAGTGACCCCGGCCGCGGTAACACCGGGGAGCTGTTTTTT.

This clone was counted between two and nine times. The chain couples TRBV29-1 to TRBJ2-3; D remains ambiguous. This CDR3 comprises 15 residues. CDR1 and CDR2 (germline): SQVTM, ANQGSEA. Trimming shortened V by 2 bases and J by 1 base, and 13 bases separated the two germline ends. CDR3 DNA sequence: TGCAGCGTTGAACCCACAAACCCAGGCACAGATACGCAGTATTTT. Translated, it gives CSVEPTNPGTDTQYF.

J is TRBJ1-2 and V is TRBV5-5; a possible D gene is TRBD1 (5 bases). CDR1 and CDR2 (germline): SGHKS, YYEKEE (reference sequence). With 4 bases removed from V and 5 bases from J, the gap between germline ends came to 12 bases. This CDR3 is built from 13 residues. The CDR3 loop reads CASSRTNSYGYTF. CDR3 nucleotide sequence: TGTGCCAGCAGCCGGACAAATTCTTATGGCTACACCTTC.

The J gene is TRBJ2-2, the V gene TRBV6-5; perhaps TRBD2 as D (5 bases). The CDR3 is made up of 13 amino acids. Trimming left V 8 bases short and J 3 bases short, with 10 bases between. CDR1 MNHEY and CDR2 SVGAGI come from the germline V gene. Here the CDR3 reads CASEGPYTGELFF. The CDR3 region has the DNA TGTGCCAGCGAGGGCCCTTACACCGGGGAGCTGTTTTTT.

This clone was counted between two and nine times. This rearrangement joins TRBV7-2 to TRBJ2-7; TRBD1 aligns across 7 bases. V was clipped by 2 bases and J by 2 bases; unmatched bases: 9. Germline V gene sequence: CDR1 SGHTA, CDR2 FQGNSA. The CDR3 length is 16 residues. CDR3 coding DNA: TGTGCCAGCAGCTTACTACAGGGGTGGAAAACCTACGAGCAGTACTTC. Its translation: CASSLLQGWKTYEQYF.

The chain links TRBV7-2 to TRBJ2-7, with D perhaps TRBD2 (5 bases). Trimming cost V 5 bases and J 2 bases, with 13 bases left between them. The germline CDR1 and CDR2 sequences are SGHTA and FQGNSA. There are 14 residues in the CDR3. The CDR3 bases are TGTGCCAGCAGCGAACAGCTAGCTCCCTACGAGCAGTACTTC. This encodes CASSEQLAPYEQYF.

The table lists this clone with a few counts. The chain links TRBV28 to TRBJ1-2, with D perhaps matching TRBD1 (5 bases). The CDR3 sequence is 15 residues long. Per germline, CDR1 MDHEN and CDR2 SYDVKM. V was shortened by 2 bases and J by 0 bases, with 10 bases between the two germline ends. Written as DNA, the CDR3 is TGTGCCAGCAGTTTAGGGGGGGTTTCTAACTATGGCTACACCTTC. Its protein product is CASSLGGVSNYGYTF.

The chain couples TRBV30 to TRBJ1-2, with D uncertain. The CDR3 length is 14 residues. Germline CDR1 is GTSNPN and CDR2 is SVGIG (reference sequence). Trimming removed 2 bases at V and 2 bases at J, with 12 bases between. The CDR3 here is CAWSPGWGNYGYTF. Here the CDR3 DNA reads TGTGCCTGGAGTCCGGGGTGGGGAAACTATGGCTACACCTTC.